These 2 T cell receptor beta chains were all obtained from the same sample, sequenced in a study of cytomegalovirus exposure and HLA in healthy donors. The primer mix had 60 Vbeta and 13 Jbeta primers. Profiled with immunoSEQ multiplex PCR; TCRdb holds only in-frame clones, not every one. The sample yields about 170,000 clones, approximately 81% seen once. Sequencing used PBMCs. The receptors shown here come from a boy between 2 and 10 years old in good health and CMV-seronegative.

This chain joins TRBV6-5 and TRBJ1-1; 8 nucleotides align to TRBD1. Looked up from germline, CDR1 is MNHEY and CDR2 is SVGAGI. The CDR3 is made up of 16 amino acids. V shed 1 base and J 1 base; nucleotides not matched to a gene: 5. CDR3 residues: CASSYLAGGGNTEAFF. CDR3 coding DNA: TGTGCCAGCAGTTACTTGGCAGGGGGCGGGAACACTGAAGCTTTCTTT.

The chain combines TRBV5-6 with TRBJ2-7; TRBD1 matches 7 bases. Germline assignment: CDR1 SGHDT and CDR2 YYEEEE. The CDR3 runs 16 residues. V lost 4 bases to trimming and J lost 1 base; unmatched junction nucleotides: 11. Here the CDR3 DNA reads TGTGCCAGCAGCCCCCGACAGGGTATTTTATCCTACGAGCAGTACTTC. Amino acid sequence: CASSPRQGILSYEQYF. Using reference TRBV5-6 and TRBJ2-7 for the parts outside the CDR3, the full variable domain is DAGVTQSPTHLIKTRGQQVTLRCSPKSGHDTVSWYQQALGQGPQFIFQYYEEEERQRGNFPDRFSGHQFPNYSSELNVNALLLGDSALYLCASSPRQGILSYEQYFGPGTRLTVT.